The clone carrying this T cell receptor beta chain was observed a few times. Its target is not known. Time point reported: patch test 1, 2 weeks after DPC sensitization. Treatment indicated: therapeutic diphenylcyclopropenone sensitization with weekly scalp DPC. V dropped 4 bases and J dropped 0 bases, with 9 bases sitting between them. The V gene's germline CDR1 is LGHDT and CDR2 YNNKEL (reference sequence). CDR3 length: 14 amino acids. The data stem from a study of human T cells and chemical hapten exposure. The study used a library that attached unique molecular identifiers to individual cDNA molecules. TCRdb fed the RACE reads into MiXCR, producing one record per CDR3 protein. This repertoire shows some 70,000 distinct CDR3 sequences, around 30% found once; its top ten account for roughly 10%. Study results and caveats: Expanded TCR sets contained significantly more large CDR3 similarity clusters than controls. The presence of alopecia in the donors means their immune response may differ from healthy people's.

The receptor was isolated from a man in his forties with alopecia areata. Some clones in this sample may be carry-over from other donors' samples. This specimen consisted of whole blood, obtained in connection with sensitization to the hapten diphenylcyclopropenone (DPC). The rearrangement joins TRBV3-1 to TRBJ1-1; D gene unclear. The CDR3 bases are TGTGCCAGCAGCCGTTCCCCGGTGAACACTGAAGCTTTCTTT. It specifies CASSRSPVNTEAFF.